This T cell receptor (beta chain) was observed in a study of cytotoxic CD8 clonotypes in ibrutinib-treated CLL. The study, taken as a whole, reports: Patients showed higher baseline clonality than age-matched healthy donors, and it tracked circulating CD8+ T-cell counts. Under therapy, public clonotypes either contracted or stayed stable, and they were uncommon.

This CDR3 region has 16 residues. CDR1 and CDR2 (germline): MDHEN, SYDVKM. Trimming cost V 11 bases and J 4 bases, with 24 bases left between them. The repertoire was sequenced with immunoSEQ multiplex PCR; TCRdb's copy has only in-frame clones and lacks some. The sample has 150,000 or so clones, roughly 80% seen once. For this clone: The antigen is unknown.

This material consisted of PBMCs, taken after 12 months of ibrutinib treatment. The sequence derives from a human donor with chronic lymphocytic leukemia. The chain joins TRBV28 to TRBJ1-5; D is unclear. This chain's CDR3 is CASRTARSRPNQPQHF. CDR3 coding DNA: TGTGCCTCTAGAACCGCACGCAGCCGTCCTAATCAGCCCCAGCATTTT.